Below are 5 T cell receptor beta chains sequenced from a single sample in a study of blood T cell repertoires in COVID-19. TCRdb's copy holds only in-frame clones and misses some; the assay was immunoSEQ multiplex PCR. Among about 400,000 clones listed, around 87% were seen once. The source material was peripheral blood. The source is a human donor in a cohort sampled during active COVID-19.

CDR3 region: CAISGGRTNYEQYF. The CDR3 DNA reads as TGTGCCATCAGTGGCGGGAGGACCAACTACGAGCAGTACTTC. The chain is built from TRBV10-3 and TRBJ2-7; 8 nucleotides match TRBD2. This CDR3 comprises 14 residues. V lost 4 bases, J lost 3 bases, and 5 bases stayed unmatched. Germline V gene sequence: CDR1 ENHRY, CDR2 SYGVKD.

The rearrangement links TRBV5-5 to TRBJ1-1; weak D call: TRBD1 (6 bases). This CDR3 has 15 amino acids. The germline V gene encodes CDR1 SGHKS and CDR2 YYEKEE (reference sequence). Trimming took 2 bases from V and 2 from J, leaving 13 bases between them. The chain's CDR3 is CASSFFGDTNTEAFF. CDR3 nucleotides: TGTGCCAGCAGCTTTTTTGGGGACACAAACACTGAAGCTTTCTTT.

This clone was recorded a few times. V gene TRBV7-2 combines with J gene TRBJ1-3; 9 bases are a match to TRBD1. The CDR3 runs 16 residues. The trim removed 4 bases at V and 11 bases at J, leaving 15 bases unmatched. Per the germline V gene, CDR1 is SGHTA and CDR2 is FQGNSA. CDR3 in DNA: TGTGCCAGCAGCTCTGATCGGGTCACAGGGGGCGCCGCCATATATTTT. Amino acid sequence: CASSSDRVTGGAAIYF. Looking up the rest from reference TRBV7-2 and TRBJ1-3 gives the full variable domain: GAGVSQSPSNKVTEKGKDVELRCDPISGHTALYWYRQSLGQGLEFLIYFQGNSAPDKSGLPSDRFSAERTGGSVSTLTIQRTQQEDSAVYLCASSSDRVTGGAAIYFGEGSWLTVV.

This clone was seen once. The genes are TRBV28 and TRBJ1-4; 8 bases fit TRBD1. J lost 8 bases, V lost 5 bases, and 16 bases had no gene match. Looked up from germline, CDR1 is MDHEN and CDR2 is SYDVKM. The CDR3 totals 17 residues. This CDR3 reads CASSLLPGTGVGEKLFF. The CDR3 DNA reads as TGTGCCAGCAGTCTGCTCCCAGGGACAGGCGTTGGCGAAAAACTGTTTTTT.

The chain uses TRBV15 and TRBJ1-5, with 7 bases identical to TRBD1. Germline assignment: CDR1 LNHNV and CDR2 YYDKDF (reference sequence). The V segment lost 1 base and the J segment 11 bases; nucleotides outside the gene matches: 11. The CDR3 has 15 residues. This chain's CDR3 is CATSRGETGDRAQHF. The DNA for the CDR3 is TGTGCCACCAGCAGAGGTGAAACAGGGGACCGGGCCCAGCATTTT.